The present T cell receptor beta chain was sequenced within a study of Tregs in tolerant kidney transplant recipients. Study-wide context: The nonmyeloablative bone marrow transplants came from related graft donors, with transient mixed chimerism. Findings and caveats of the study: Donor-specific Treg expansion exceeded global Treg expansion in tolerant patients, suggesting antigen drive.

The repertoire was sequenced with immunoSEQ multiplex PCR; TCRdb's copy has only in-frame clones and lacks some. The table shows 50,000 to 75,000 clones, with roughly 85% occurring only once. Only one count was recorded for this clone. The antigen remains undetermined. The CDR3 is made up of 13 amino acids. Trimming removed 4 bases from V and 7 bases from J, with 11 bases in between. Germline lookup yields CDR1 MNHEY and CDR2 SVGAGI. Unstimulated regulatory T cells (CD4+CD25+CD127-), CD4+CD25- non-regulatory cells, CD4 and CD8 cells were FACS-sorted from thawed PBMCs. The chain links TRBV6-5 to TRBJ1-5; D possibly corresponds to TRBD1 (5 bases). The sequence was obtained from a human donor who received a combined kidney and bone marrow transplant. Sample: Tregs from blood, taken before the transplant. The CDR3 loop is CASSSQGGQPQHF. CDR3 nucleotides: TGTGCCAGCAGTTCTCAGGGTGGCCAGCCCCAGCATTTT.